This TCR beta chain derives from a study of OX40 agonist ivuxolimab in advanced cancers. Study information: Cancers in dose escalation were hepatocellular, melanoma, renal cell and head and neck.

This clone was counted once. The antigen remains undetermined. CDR1 LNHDA and CDR2 SQIVND come from the germline V gene (reference sequence). Trimming removed 4 bases at V and 5 bases at J, with 14 bases between. The CDR3 is 14 amino acids. Generated by immunoSEQ multiplex PCR, the TCRdb table keeps only in-frame clones and is missing some. Among roughly 100,000 clones listed, approximately 83% were seen once. Autoimmune disease history or systemic immunosuppression meant exclusion. Study findings and constraints: Clonal expansion among partial responders at 0.1-3.0 mg/kg ranked near the lowest.

This receptor was identified in an adult with an advanced solid tumor such as melanoma, head and neck, liver or kidney cancer. The sample here was CD4+ or CD8+ T cells sorted from blood, taken in a trial of the OX40 agonist ivuxolimab. This chain connects TRBV19 to TRBJ1-1; D uncertain. CDR3 amino acids: CASSTSVGKTEAFF. The CDR3 bases are TGTGCCAGTAGTACTAGCGTGGGGAAGACTGAAGCTTTCTTT.